Listed below are T cell receptor beta chains from one sample, sequenced in a study of T cells in Graves' hyperthyroidism and ophthalmopathy. TCRdb fed the multiplex PCR reads into MiXCR, producing one record per CDR3 protein. This sample has 800,000 or so distinct CDR3 sequences, with approximately 40% found just once. The sample consisted of blood. The receptors were gathered from a man aged 18 to 29 with Graves' hyperthyroidism. Each CDR3 is given with its conserved first and last residue. The order of the fields is clone size, J gene, D gene, V gene, CDR3 protein, CDR3 DNA. A D gene is named only where the DNA matches it firmly. Clone sizes are given selectively: once, few, many, or a class where the clone is expanded.

few,TRBJ2-7,-,TRBV12-3/TRBV12-4,CASSLGTLHYEQYF,TGTGCCAGCAGTCTCGGGACCCTTCACTACGAGCAGTACTTC
few,TRBJ1-6,TRBD1,TRBV12-3/TRBV12-4,CASSHGDRRSPLHF,TGTGCCAGCAGCCACGGGGACAGGCGATCACCCCTCCACTTT
few,TRBJ2-7,-,TRBV11-2,CASLGLARTYEQYF,TGTGCCTCCTTGGGGCTTGCGCGCACCTACGAGCAGTACTTC
-,TRBJ1-1,TRBD1,TRBV7-9,CASQRQGRTEAFF,TGTGCCAGCCAGAGACAGGGTAGGACTGAAGCTTTCTTT
many,TRBJ2-7,TRBD1,TRBV5-1,CASSEWTGGEQYF,TGCGCCAGCAGCGAGTGGACAGGGGGAGAGCAGTACTTC
-,TRBJ1-2,-,TRBV29-1,CRDSLNYGYTF,TGCAGGGACAGCCTTAACTATGGCTACACCTTC
-,TRBJ2-2,-,TRBV14,CASSQFGTGELFF,TGTGCCAGCAGCCAGTTTGGAACCGGGGAGCTGTTTTTT
-,TRBJ2-2,-,TRBV10-1,CASSPQWGGGELFF,TGCGCCAGCAGTCCTCAGTGGGGAGGCGGGGAGCTGTTTTTT
few,TRBJ1-5,-,TRBV20-1,CSAKPGVNQPQHF,TGCAGTGCAAAGCCAGGGGTCAATCAGCCCCAGCATTTT
many,TRBJ1-1,-,TRBV7-8,CASSSGANTEAFF,TGTGCCAGCAGCTCGGGAGCGAACACTGAAGCTTTCTTT
many,TRBJ2-7,-,TRBV29-1,CSVTTGSGEQYF,TGCAGCGTTACGACAGGCTCCGGCGAGCAGTACTTC
many,TRBJ1-2,-,TRBV2,CAPVGAYGYTF,TGTGCCCCGGTGGGGGCTTATGGCTACACCTTC
few,TRBJ1-2,-,TRBV6-5,CASSYGGDPLYTF,TGTGCCAGCAGTTACGGGGGGGACCCGCTCTACACCTTC
many,TRBJ1-2,-,TRBV2,CASITTKYGYTF,TGTGCCAGCATAACGACTAAATATGGCTACACCTTC
many,TRBJ2-2,TRBD2,TRBV29-1,CSVGTSVDGELFF,TGCAGCGTGGGCACTAGCGTTGACGGGGAGCTGTTTTTT
many,TRBJ1-5,TRBD1,TRBV10-2,CASREGQGGQPQHF,TGCGCCAGCAGAGAGGGACAGGGAGGACAGCCCCAGCATTTT
few,TRBJ1-5,-,TRBV5-5,CASSPEPQEHQHF,TGCGCCAGCAGCCCAGAACCCCAGGAGCACCAGCATTTT
many,TRBJ2-7,-,TRBV7-2,CASSLATVSYEQYF,TGTGCCAGCAGCTTAGCTACAGTTTCCTACGAGCAGTACTTC
-,TRBJ2-7,-,TRBV7-2,CASTGQGPYEQYF,TGTGCCAGCACAGGGCAGGGTCCCTACGAGCAGTACTTC
-,TRBJ2-7,-,TRBV15,CATTRALADTYEQYF,TGTGCCACCACCAGAGCGCTAGCAGATACCTACGAGCAGTACTTC
many,TRBJ1-5,-,TRBV20-1,CSARDSGDYSNQPQHF,TGCAGTGCTAGAGATTCAGGGGATTATAGCAATCAGCCCCAGCATTTT
few,TRBJ1-2,-,TRBV5-1,CASSPRTLGINYGYTF,TGCGCCAGCAGCCCTCGGACCCTTGGGATTAACTATGGCTACACCTTC
-,TRBJ2-7,TRBD2,TRBV10-3,CASSPTGLAIEQYF,TGTGCCAGCAGTCCGACGGGACTAGCGATCGAGCAGTACTTC
few,TRBJ2-7,TRBD1,TRBV7-9,CASSPIDRDYEQYF,TGTGCCAGCAGCCCGATAGACAGGGACTACGAGCAGTACTTC
many,TRBJ1-1,-,TRBV20-1,CSARDPLNTEAFF,TGCAGTGCTAGAGATCCCCTGAACACTGAAGCTTTCTTT
few,TRBJ2-2,-,TRBV12-3/TRBV12-4,CASSFGREAGELFF,TGTGCCAGCAGTTTCGGCAGGGAGGCCGGGGAGCTGTTTTTT
many,TRBJ2-5,TRBD2,TRBV24-1,CATSEGLAGGQETQYF,TGTGCCACCAGTGAGGGGCTAGCGGGGGGCCAAGAGACCCAGTACTTC
once,TRBJ2-5,-,TRBV2,CASSEALQVGAETQYF,TGTGCCAGCAGTGAAGCGCTTCAAGTGGGGGCTGAGACCCAGTACTTC
-,TRBJ2-7,TRBD2,TRBV7-9,CASSQSGSALEQYF,TGTGCCAGCAGCCAAAGCGGGAGTGCTCTCGAGCAGTACTTC
few,TRBJ1-1,-,TRBV5-1,CASSLAVGTLNTEAFF,TGCGCCAGCAGCTTGGCTGTGGGGACACTGAACACTGAAGCTTTCTTT
many,TRBJ1-6,TRBD1,TRBV7-2,CASSSGQNSPLHF,TGTGCCAGCAGCTCGGGACAGAATTCACCCCTCCACTTT
-,TRBJ1-2,-,TRBV6-5,CASSYIKEYGYTF,TGTGCCAGCAGTTACATCAAAGAGTATGGCTACACCTTC
many,TRBJ1-2,-,TRBV25-1,CASSFLGQPYGYTF,TGTGCCAGCAGTTTCCTCGGACAGCCCTATGGCTACACCTTC
few,TRBJ2-7,TRBD2,TRBV5-1,CASRDGLADFYEQYF,TGCGCCAGCAGGGACGGACTAGCGGATTTTTACGAGCAGTACTTC
few,TRBJ2-7,TRBD1,TRBV9,CASSATGGGPYEQYF,TGTGCCAGCAGCGCCACAGGGGGAGGCCCCTACGAGCAGTACTTC
few,TRBJ1-5,-,TRBV4-1,CASSQGGGGQPQHF,TGCGCCAGCAGCCAGGGAGGGGGAGGTCAGCCCCAGCATTTT
many,TRBJ2-6,-,TRBV7-9,CASSAKPNSGANVLTF,TGTGCCAGCAGCGCCAAGCCAAACTCTGGGGCCAACGTCCTGACTTTC
-,TRBJ1-2,TRBD1,TRBV29-1,CSVVGTGIYGYTF,TGCAGCGTTGTAGGGACAGGGATCTATGGCTACACCTTC
-,TRBJ1-2,TRBD1,TRBV25-1,CASSVGTGGHGYTF,TGTGCCAGCAGTGTTGGGACAGGGGGCCATGGCTACACCTTC
few,TRBJ2-5,TRBD1,TRBV20-1,CSAPFPQGALKTQYF,TGCAGTGCTCCTTTCCCGCAGGGGGCTTTGAAGACCCAGTACTTC
-,TRBJ1-5,TRBD1,TRBV7-7,CASSPSDRANQPQHF,TGTGCCAGCAGCCCGTCGGACAGGGCCAATCAGCCCCAGCATTTT
many,TRBJ1-2,-,TRBV7-9,CASSFAGGYGYTF,TGTGCCAGCAGCTTCGCGGGGGGCTATGGCTACACCTTC
many,TRBJ2-2,TRBD2,TRBV7-8,CASSFVGLARRTGELFF,TGTGCCAGCAGCTTCGTCGGACTAGCTCGGAGGACCGGGGAGCTGTTTTTT
few,TRBJ2-7,-,TRBV19,CASSMDRDGSYEQYF,TGTGCCAGTAGTATGGACCGGGACGGCTCCTACGAGCAGTACTTC
few,TRBJ1-3,-,TRBV7-2,CASSSTRDMKNTIYF,TGTGCCAGCAGCTCAACCCGGGACATGAAAAACACCATATATTTT
-,TRBJ1-2,-,TRBV11-3,CASSPYGGGYTF,TGTGCCAGCAGCCCATACGGGGGTGGCTACACCTTC
few,TRBJ1-6,-,TRBV4-3,CASSQGNTGSPLHF,TGCGCCAGCAGCCAAGGAAATACTGGGTCACCCCTCCACTTT
-,TRBJ1-1,-,TRBV20-1,CSAGVDRNTEAFF,TGCAGTGCTGGAGTCGACAGGAACACTGAAGCTTTCTTT
-,TRBJ1-3,TRBD1,TRBV6-5,CASSYSEGASASGNTIYF,TGTGCCAGCAGTTACTCGGAGGGGGCATCGGCGAGTGGAAACACCATATATTTT
-,TRBJ2-7,-,TRBV29-1,CSVGGKERQLIKTYEQYF,TGCAGCGTGGGAGGTAAGGAACGGCAGCTTATTAAAACCTACGAGCAGTACTTC
-,TRBJ1-1,-,TRBV7-3,CASRGSTDTEAFF,TGTGCCAGCAGGGGTTCGACAGACACTGAAGCTTTCTTT
few,TRBJ2-5,TRBD2,TRBV2,CASSEAARLAGSQETQYF,TGTGCCAGCAGTGAAGCAGCTCGACTAGCGGGGTCACAAGAGACCCAGTACTTC
few,TRBJ1-6,-,TRBV25-1,CASSQTDSHSPLHF,TGTGCCAGCAGTCAGACAGACAGTCATTCACCCCTCCACTTT
-,TRBJ1-1,TRBD1,TRBV20-1,CSASPGTATEAFF,TGCAGTGCTAGTCCCGGGACAGCTACTGAAGCTTTCTTT
-,TRBJ1-1,-,TRBV15,CATSRIGQTNTEAFF,TGTGCCACCAGCAGAATAGGACAGACGAACACTGAAGCTTTCTTT
many,TRBJ2-6,TRBD1,TRBV14,CASSHTGVGANVLTF,TGTGCCAGCAGCCACACAGGGGTTGGGGCCAACGTCCTGACTTTC
many,TRBJ1-1,-,TRBV29-1,CSVEDLSGGDTEAFF,TGCAGCGTTGAAGATCTTTCCGGGGGGGACACTGAAGCTTTCTTT